Shown below are 11 T cell receptor beta chains from a single sample sequenced in a study of blood T cell repertoires in COVID-19 (dated by TCRdb to 2019 to 2021). The method was the immunoSEQ multiplex PCR assay. Held by TCRdb, this immuneACCESS table contains in-frame sequences only and omits some clones. Under half of the omission traces to an unresolved V gene where checked; the cause of the rest is unknown. The table for this sample lists about 120,000 clones; almost 70% of them were counted only once. Approximately 2% of the sample comes from the top ten. The specimen was peripheral blood. Receptors were obtained from a woman in her 70s with acute or convalescent COVID-19.

The V and J genes are TRBV27 and TRBJ2-1; 8 nucleotides align to TRBD2. The CDR3 is 13 residues long. Germline values: CDR1 MNHEY, CDR2 SMNVEV (reference sequence). V lost 7 bases, J lost 5 bases, and 4 bases stayed unmatched. The CDR3, as DNA: TGTGCCAGCAATTCGGGGGGGAACAATGAGCAGTTCTTC. Translating it yields CASNSGGNNEQFF.

The chain joins TRBV5-4 to TRBJ1-6; a possible D gene is TRBD1 (5 bases). Germline assignment: CDR1 SGHNT and CDR2 YYREEE (reference sequence). The CDR3 totals 13 residues. The V gene lost 4 bases and the J gene lost 7 bases, with 9 bases spanning the gap. The CDR3 is CASSRKGNSPLHF. CDR3 nucleotides: TGTGCCAGCAGCCGGAAGGGGAATTCACCCCTCCACTTT.

V gene TRBV24-1 combines with J gene TRBJ2-1; 16 bases agree with TRBD2. Germline V gives CDR1 KGHDR, CDR2 SFDVKD. The CDR3 is made up of 20 amino acids. V shed 2 bases, J shed 4 bases, and the junction held 10 bases outside the gene matches. For the CDR3, the DNA is TGTGCCACCAGTGATTCACCGGGACTAGCGGGAGGGTCTAGGTACAATGAGCAGTTCTTC. It translates to CATSDSPGLAGGSRYNEQFF.

J is TRBJ2-7 and V is TRBV5-4; 7 nucleotides align to TRBD1. J was trimmed by 5 bases and V by 4 bases; bases with no gene match: 9. The germline CDR1 and CDR2 sequences are SGHNT and YYREEE (reference sequence). The CDR3 contains 14 residues. Here the CDR3 reads CASSPNRGWDEQYF. The CDR3 DNA follows: TGTGCCAGCAGCCCCAACAGGGGATGGGACGAGCAGTACTTC. Filled out from reference TRBV5-4 and TRBJ2-7, the complete variable domain reads ETGVTQSPTHLIKTRGQQVTLRCSSQSGHNTVSWYQQALGQGPQFIFQYYREEENGRGNFPPRFSGLQFPNYSSELNVNALELDDSALYLCASSPNRGWDEQYFGPGTRLTVT.

V is TRBV10-3 and J is TRBJ1-2; D might be TRBD1 (5 bases). The CDR3 runs to 14 residues. Germline V gene lookup returns CDR1 ENHRY and CDR2 SYGVKD. V gave up 2 bases and J gave up 3 bases, with 10 bases separating them. DNA of the CDR3: TGTGCCATCAGTGAGACAGGCGGCTACTATGGCTACACCTTC. Its translation is CAISETGGYYGYTF.

This clone was observed a handful of times. The CDR3 region is CASNLGGRQPQHF. CDR3 bases: TGTGCCAGCAATCTCGGGGGGAGGCAGCCCCAGCATTTT. The chain is built from TRBV28 and TRBJ1-5, with a weak D call TRBD1 (5 bases). The V end was cut by 7 bases, the J end by 7 bases, with 14 bases between. CDR3 length equals 13 residues. Looked up from germline, CDR1 is MDHEN and CDR2 is SYDVKM.

The J gene is TRBJ1-2, the V gene TRBV5-6, with 9 bases fitting TRBD1. The J segment lost 4 bases and the V segment lost 0 bases, leaving 4 bases of the junction unmatched. The germline CDR1 and CDR2 sequences are SGHDT and YYEEEE. This CDR3 has 15 amino acids. The CDR3 DNA reads as TGTGCCAGCAGCTTGGTGACAGGGGGTGTCTATGGCTACACCTTC. This gives the protein CASSLVTGGVYGYTF.

The V call is TRBV28, the J call TRBJ2-1; 7 bases are a match to TRBD1. Per germline, CDR1 MDHEN and CDR2 SYDVKM. This CDR3 contains 14 residues. J lost 3 bases, V lost 7 bases, and 6 bases had no gene match. CDR3 region: CASTTGDGYNEQFF. The CDR3, as DNA: TGTGCCAGCACAACAGGGGATGGCTACAATGAGCAGTTCTTC.

The CDR3 is CASRQVGQSAQETQYF. CDR3 sequence (DNA): TGTGCCAGCAGACAGGTCGGACAGTCGGCTCAAGAGACCCAGTACTTC. The gene calls are TRBV27 and TRBJ2-5, with a weak D call TRBD1 (6 bases). Germline CDR1 reads MNHEY; CDR2 reads SMNVEV (reference sequence). The CDR3 loop spans 16 amino acids. The V gene lost 6 bases and the J gene lost 2 bases, with 19 bases spanning the gap.

The chain recombines TRBV13 with TRBJ1-3, with D perhaps TRBD1 (6 bases). V dropped 5 bases and J dropped 1 base, with 12 bases sitting between them. Germline-derived CDR1 and CDR2 are PRHDT and FYEKMQ (reference sequence). The CDR3 sequence is 15 residues long. This CDR3 is CASSLLGQSGNTIYF. The CDR3 DNA reads TGTGCCAGCAGCCTCCTTGGACAGTCTGGAAACACCATATATTTT.

This chain joins TRBV2 and TRBJ2-1; 14 positions match TRBD2. The CDR3 runs 15 residues. The germline V gene has CDR1 SNHLY and CDR2 FYNNEI. Germline trimming cut 6 bases from V and 7 bases from J; bases unmatched to any gene: 5. CDR3 coding DNA: TGTGCCAGCAGAGGACTAGCGGGAGGAGGGAATGAGCAGTTCTTC. Translating it yields CASRGLAGGGNEQFF.